This is a list of T cell receptor beta chains from one sample in a study of cytomegalovirus exposure and HLA in healthy donors. Generated by immunoSEQ multiplex PCR, the TCRdb table keeps only in-frame clones and is missing some. The table shows about 120,000 clones, with about 86% occurring only once. Sample: PBMCs. These receptors were obtained from a middle-aged woman in good health and CMV-seronegative. CDR3s include the opening cysteine and the closing phenylalanine or tryptophan. Each record gives: clone size, D gene, J gene, V gene, CDR3 DNA, CDR3 protein. A D gene is named only where the DNA matches it firmly. Clone size, where shown, is once, few, many, or a class for clones that have expanded.

. | . | TRBJ1-2 | TRBV27 | TGTGCCAGCAGTTTCGCACAGAACTATGGCTACACCTTC | CASSFAQNYGYTF
. | . | TRBJ2-7 | TRBV4-2 | TGTGCCAGCAGCCTAGGACAAGCCTCCTACGAGCAGTACTTC | CASSLGQASYEQYF
. | . | TRBJ2-7 | TRBV28 | TGTGCCAGCAGTTCGGGGAGGGGACATACCTACGAGCAGTACTTC | CASSSGRGHTYEQYF
. | TRBD1 | TRBJ2-7 | TRBV10-3 | TGTGCCATCAGTGAGACCATGGACAGGGTGGTCTACGAGCAGTACTTC | CAISETMDRVVYEQYF
. | . | TRBJ1-1 | TRBV18 | TGTGCCAGCTCACCGGGAGCACACGCGAACACTGAAGCTTTCTTT | CASSPGAHANTEAFF
. | . | TRBJ1-2 | TRBV5-4 | TGTGCCAGCAGCTTGGCAGGGGCGGGTGGCTACACCTTC | CASSLAGAGGYTF
. | . | TRBJ2-7 | TRBV30 | TGTGCCTGGAGTGTACTTAGAGGGTACGAGCAGTACTTC | CAWSVLRGYEQYF
few | . | TRBJ2-2 | TRBV10-2 | TGCGCCAGCAGTGATTGGAGAATTAACACCGGGGAGCTGTTTTTT | CASSDWRINTGELFF
. | . | TRBJ2-3 | TRBV5-8 | TGTGCCAGCAGCTTGGTCCGGGCAGATACGCAGTATTTT | CASSLVRADTQYF
. | TRBD2 | TRBJ2-5 | TRBV5-3 | TGTGCCAGAAGCCGAAGCGGGAGTCGCCCCGTTCGTTATCAAGAGACCCAGTACTTC | CARSRSGSRPVRYQETQYF
. | TRBD1 | TRBJ2-3 | TRBV7-2 | TGTGCCAGCAGCTTAGGGACAGGGGCGAGAGATACGCAGTATTTT | CASSLGTGARDTQYF
. | TRBD1 | TRBJ1-5 | TRBV5-4 | TGTGCCAGCAGCCGAATGGGACAGGGGCCTCAGCCCCAGCATTTT | CASSRMGQGPQPQHF
. | . | TRBJ2-5 | TRBV9 | TGTGCCAGCAGCGTATTGGAGGGGTCCGGGGGGACCCAGTACTTC | CASSVLEGSGGTQYF
. | TRBD1 | TRBJ1-2 | TRBV5-6 | TGTGCCAGCAGCTACCTGGACAGGAGCTATGGCTACACCTTC | CASSYLDRSYGYTF
. | TRBD1 | TRBJ2-7 | TRBV2 | TGTGCCAGCAGTGTCAACCCCGGGGGGACAGGGGATCGCGAGCAGTACTTC | CASSVNPGGTGDREQYF
. | . | TRBJ1-5 | TRBV6-5 | TGTGCCAGCAGTTACTCCAACAAGCAGCCCCAGCATTTT | CASSYSNKQPQHF
. | TRBD1 | TRBJ1-1 | TRBV18 | TGTGCCAGCTCAGCGGCCGGACAGGGGCCGAACACTGAAGCTTTCTTT | CASSAAGQGPNTEAFF
. | . | TRBJ2-2 | TRBV5-1 | TGCGCCAGCAGCTTGGCCGTGAGGGAATTTACCGGGGAGCTGTTTTTT | CASSLAVREFTGELFF
. | TRBD2 | TRBJ2-7 | TRBV28 | TGTGCCAGCAAACTCCCGGGACTAGCGGGGGGCTTTTCGGGGCAGTACTTC | CASKLPGLAGGFSGQYF
few | . | TRBJ2-2 | TRBV2 | TGTGCCAGCAGTGAAAGCGTCACCGGGGAGCTGTTTTTT | CASSESVTGELFF